This TCR beta chain was observed in a study of shared clonotypes between healthy human individuals. General study results and limits: Specimens sampled were limited to blood, with tissue repertoires likely differing.

The table came from immunoSEQ multiplex PCR; TCRdb's copy has only in-frame clones and leaves some out. Among 750,000 to 1,000,000 clones listed, 85% to 95% were seen once. Naive CD8 cells comprised CD45RO-negative, CCR7-positively selected cells, excluding terminally differentiated effector memory CD45RA+ cells. As for this clone: Its target is unknown.

This TCR was recovered from a man aged 25 to 45 in good health. The sample taken for sequencing was naive CD8+ T cells sorted from blood.

CDR3 protein: CASSSLQGPYGYTF. The CDR3, as DNA: TGTGCCAGCAGTTCGTTACAGGGGCCCTATGGCTACACCTTC. The chain couples TRBV28 to TRBJ1-2; the match to TRBD1 covers 7 bases. The CDR3 covers 14 residues. J gave up 4 bases and V 4 bases, and 6 bases lay outside the gene matches. Germline-derived CDR1 and CDR2 are MDHEN and SYDVKM.